This TCR beta chain was observed in a study of blood T cell repertoires in COVID-19. On the study more broadly: Specimens from acute and convalescent COVID-19 originated in the United States, Italy and Spain.

V was shortened by 5 bases and J by 4 bases, with 11 bases between the two germline ends. CDR1 is SGHTA, CDR2 FQGNSA, per germline. CDR3 length: 13 amino acids. Data came from immunoSEQ multiplex PCR; TCRdb stores just in-frame clones and leaves some out. The data show about 290,000 clones, with roughly 86% seen just once and 11% held by the top ten. The chain links TRBV7-2 to TRBJ1-1; D uncertain. This TCR was sampled from a young woman with COVID-19, enrolled during active disease. Source material: peripheral blood. CDR3 nucleotide sequence: TGTGCCAGCAGCCCCCTGAGTGGCACTGAAGCTTTCTTT. It codes for CASSPLSGTEAFF.